Below are 16 T cell receptor beta chains sequenced from a single sample in a study of vaccination effects on CD4 cells after COVID-19. Sequencing used immunoSEQ multiplex PCR; TCRdb keeps in-frame clones, though not all of them. The sample consists of some 40,000 clones, around 73% of them appearing once. With the ViraFEST assay, the study expanded antigen-specific CD4+ T cells using viral peptide pools, then sequenced them. At the end of 9 to 11 days of culture, CD4+ T cells were isolated. This individual contracted SARS-CoV-2 between March and December 2020, as verified by PCR. Their antigen targets remain unknown. Sequences were derived from CD4+ T cells from PBMCs cultured with HCoV-NL63 spike peptides, sampled before COVID-19 vaccination. Source of these receptors: a human donor who had a prior SARS-CoV-2 infection.

In its sample, this clone was seen a few times. V and J are TRBV18 and TRBJ1-2; 7 bases are a match to TRBD1. From germline, CDR1 is KGHSH and CDR2 LQKENI. This CDR3 has 16 amino acids. V lost 6 bases to trimming and J lost 4 bases; unmatched junction nucleotides: 14. The CDR3 loop reads CASSPVGTELFYGYTF. The DNA of the CDR3 is TGTGCCAGCTCCCCGGTCGGGACAGAGCTCTTCTATGGCTACACCTTC.

The genes are TRBV11-2 and TRBJ2-5; D not resolved. Germline V CDR1 and CDR2: SGHAT, FQNNGV. This CDR3 comprises 14 residues. V was cut by 3 bases and J by 4 bases, with 12 bases left in between. CDR3 sequence reads: CASSFNRGRETQYF. The CDR3 coding sequence is TGTGCCAGCAGCTTTAATCGTGGTCGAGAGACCCAGTACTTC.

In nucleotides, the CDR3 is TGTGCCAGCAGTGAAGGGTCGATAGATAATCAGCCCCAGCATTTT. Its protein product is CASSEGSIDNQPQHF. The V gene is TRBV6-1, the J gene TRBJ1-5; D is uncertain. Trimming cost V 1 base and J 4 bases, with 11 bases left between them. The CDR3 runs 15 residues. Germline lookup yields CDR1 MNHNS and CDR2 SASEGT.

The chain couples TRBV20-1 to TRBJ2-3, with unresolved D. The V gene's germline CDR1 is DFQATT and CDR2 SNEGSKA (reference sequence). The CDR3 totals 11 residues. The DNA for the CDR3 is TGCAGCCAACGTGCCGGGGATACGCAGTATTTT. This encodes CSQRAGDTQYF.

This clone was counted a few times. The V gene is TRBV4-1, the J gene TRBJ2-7, with D perhaps TRBD2 (5 bases). Trimming pared 1 base from V and 5 bases from J, leaving 21 bases between. The CDR3 consists of 17 residues. The germline V gene encodes CDR1 MGHRA and CDR2 YSYEKL. CDR3 region: CASSQVSLLVGAHEQYF. In DNA form, the CDR3 reads TGCGCCAGCAGCCAAGTTTCTCTTTTGGTGGGAGCCCACGAGCAGTACTTC.

The V and J genes are TRBV9 and TRBJ2-5, with TRBD1 as a possible D gene (5 bases). This CDR3 has 15 residues. Germline-derived CDR1 and CDR2 are SGDLS and YYNGEE. Trimming removed 0 bases from V and 2 bases from J, with 11 bases in between. CDR3 protein: CASSVESRAQETQYF. CDR3 nucleotides: TGTGCCAGCAGCGTAGAGTCCAGGGCACAAGAGACCCAGTACTTC.

The chain combines TRBV6-4 with TRBJ1-5; 10 nucleotides line up with TRBD1. J was trimmed by 10 bases and V by 6 bases; bases with no gene match: 6. CDR1 is MRHNA, CDR2 SNTAGT, per germline. The CDR3 sequence is 13 residues long. CDR3 protein: CASSRDRGYPQHF. The CDR3 coding sequence is TGTGCCAGCAGCCGGGACAGGGGTTATCCCCAGCATTTT.

This chain links TRBV4-2 with TRBJ2-5; possibly TRBD1 or TRBD2 for D (5 bases each). The germline V and J ends were trimmed by 1 base and 5 bases, with 20 bases remaining between them. Germline CDR1 reads LGHNA; CDR2 reads YNFKEQ. CDR3 length equals 17 residues. The CDR3 here is CASSQGGPDQGGETQYF. The CDR3 DNA is TGTGCCAGCAGCCAAGGAGGGCCGGATCAGGGTGGGGAGACCCAGTACTTC.

This clone was detected only a few times. This chain connects TRBV5-1 to TRBJ2-2; D is possibly TRBD2 (5 bases). Germline CDR1 SGHRS, CDR2 YFSETQ. With 7 bases removed from V and 2 bases from J, the gap between germline ends came to 12 bases. CDR3 length equals 14 residues. CDR3 in DNA: TGCGCCAGCCGGATTGGACTTAACACCGGGGAGCTGTTTTTT. The encoded protein is CASRIGLNTGELFF.

CDR3 protein: CASSLGAGFPQPQHF. The CDR3 region has the DNA TGTGCCAGCAGCCTTGGAGCAGGGTTTCCTCAGCCCCAGCATTTT. This sequence joins TRBV5-6 and TRBJ1-5; perhaps TRBD1 as D (5 bases). Germline CDR1 and CDR2: SGHDT and YYEEEE. V was cut by 4 bases and J by 6 bases, with 17 bases left in between. The CDR3 loop spans 15 amino acids.

The V gene is TRBV4-2, the J gene TRBJ2-3; D is possibly TRBD2 (5 bases). CDR3 length: 16 amino acids. Trimming removed 0 bases at V and 5 bases at J, with 15 bases between. Germline V lookup: CDR1 LGHNA, CDR2 YNFKEQ. The CDR3 DNA sequence: TGTGCCAGCAGCCAAGATTCACGGGGAATGGAAGATACGCAGTATTTT. As protein: CASSQDSRGMEDTQYF.

The chain joins TRBV3-1 (or the pseudogene TRBV3-2) to TRBJ2-5; D unresolved. The germline V and J ends were trimmed by 1 base and 1 base, with 10 bases remaining between them. CDR1 LGHDT and CDR2 YNNKEL come from the germline V gene (reference sequence). CDR3 length: 15 residues. The CDR3 loop is CASSQALGRQETQYF. The CDR3 DNA sequence: TGTGCCAGCAGCCAAGCGCTCGGCCGCCAAGAGACCCAGTACTTC.

The rearrangement uses TRBV10-2 and TRBJ2-3; tentative D call: TRBD1 (6 bases). The CDR3 extends over 17 amino acids. In germline, CDR1 is WSHSY, CDR2 SAAADI. Trimming took 6 bases from V and 0 from J, leaving 19 bases between them. The CDR3 region is CASRGIRRQESTDTQYF. For the CDR3, the DNA is TGCGCCAGCAGGGGAATAAGAAGACAGGAGAGCACAGATACGCAGTATTTT.

The DNA of the CDR3 is TGTGCCAGCAGCGCCCAGGGGAACACTGAAGCTTTCTTT. The encoded protein is CASSAQGNTEAFF. The V and J genes are TRBV9 and TRBJ1-1, with D possibly matching TRBD1 (5 bases). Trimming removed 3 bases from V and 1 base from J, with 7 bases in between. The CDR3 extends over 13 amino acids. In germline, CDR1 is SGDLS, CDR2 YYNGEE.

The chain has TRBV5-6 and TRBJ1-1; the D is unclear. V lost 1 base and J 3 bases, leaving 7 bases between the germline ends. The CDR3 spans 13 residues. Germline V gene data show CDR1 as SGHDT and CDR2 as YYEEEE. CDR3 in DNA: TGTGCCAGCAGCTTGCGGCGGGACACTGAAGCTTTCTTT. This gives the protein CASSLRRDTEAFF.

The chain carries TRBV9 and TRBJ2-2; 8 bases map to TRBD1. CDR3 length equals 14 residues. The junction had 6 bases not matched to a gene; V was cut back by 4 bases and J by 7 bases. Looked up from germline, CDR1 is SGDLS and CDR2 is YYNGEE. The CDR3 loop reads CASSHDRGVGELFF. Written as DNA, the CDR3 is TGTGCCAGCAGCCATGACAGGGGTGTCGGGGAGCTGTTTTTT. Full variable domain (missing parts from reference TRBV9 and TRBJ2-2): DSGVTQTPKHLITATGQRVTLRCSPRSGDLSVYWYQQSLDQGLQFLIQYYNGEERAKGNILERFSAQQFPDLHSELNLSSLELGDSALYFCASSHDRGVGELFFGEGSRLTVL.